Presented here are 22 T cell receptor beta chains from one specimen sequenced in a study of blood T cell repertoires in COVID-19. Measured with immunoSEQ multiplex PCR; TCRdb has only the in-frame clones, and not every one. The sample yields 150,000 to 200,000 clones, roughly 89% seen once. What was sequenced was peripheral blood. The receptor set was obtained from a human donor in a cohort sampled during active COVID-19.

A few counts support this clone. The J gene is TRBJ2-7, the V gene TRBV6-5, with TRBD1 matching 7 bases. V lost 7 bases, J lost 0 bases, and 6 bases stayed unmatched. This CDR3 is built from 14 residues. Germline-derived CDR1 and CDR2 are MNHEY and SVGAGI. CDR3 sequence: CASNRQGNSYEQYF. CDR3 nucleotide sequence: TGTGCCAGCAATAGACAGGGTAACTCCTACGAGCAGTACTTC.

This clone was counted once. The chain links TRBV3-1 (or the pseudogene TRBV3-2) to TRBJ1-2, with 9 nucleotides matching TRBD1. Germline values: CDR1 LGHDT, CDR2 YNNKEL (reference sequence). V shed 1 base, J shed 6 bases, and the junction held 6 bases outside the gene matches. The CDR3 contains 15 residues. The CDR3 nucleotides read TGTGCCAGCAGCCAAGCCCCAAGGACAGGGGATGGCTACACCTTC. Its protein product is CASSQAPRTGDGYTF.

This CDR3 is CASSLSGQGVYGYTF. The CDR3 nucleotides read TGTGCCAGCAGTTTATCGGGACAGGGCGTCTATGGCTACACCTTC. This sequence joins TRBV28 and TRBJ1-2, with TRBD1 matching over 9 bases. The CDR3 contains 15 residues. Trimming took 1 base from V and 4 from J; bases not matched to a gene: 4. Germline CDR1 reads MDHEN; CDR2 reads SYDVKM.

This chain's CDR3 is CASSRGQGGMQETQYF. CDR3 nucleotides: TGTGCCAGCAGCCGAGGACAGGGGGGTATGCAAGAGACCCAGTACTTC. The chain has TRBV3-1 (or the pseudogene TRBV3-2) and TRBJ2-5, with 10 nucleotides matching TRBD1. The CDR3 is 16 residues long. The germline V gene encodes CDR1 LGHDT and CDR2 YNNKEL (reference sequence). Trimming cost V 4 bases and J 2 bases; bases outside gene matches: 7.

The chain has TRBV7-9 and TRBJ2-3; D is possibly TRBD1 (5 bases). The CDR3 is 13 amino acids. V lost 2 bases and J 6 bases, leaving 9 bases between the germline ends. The V gene's germline CDR1 is SEHNR and CDR2 FQNEAQ (reference sequence). The CDR3 region is CASSLLSGDTQYF. For the CDR3, the DNA is TGTGCCAGCAGCTTACTATCAGGGGATACGCAGTATTTT.

The chain links TRBV9 to TRBJ2-3; no reliable D call. The germline V gene encodes CDR1 SGDLS and CDR2 YYNGEE. The CDR3 length is 14 residues. Trimming stripped 0 bases from V and 9 bases from J, with 14 bases between. In DNA, the CDR3 is TGTGCCAGCAGCGTAGATGGCCAGATGGGCACGCAGTATTTT. Encoded protein: CASSVDGQMGTQYF.

The chain has TRBV5-1 and TRBJ2-7; a weak D match, TRBD2 (6 bases). Trimming pared 0 bases from V and 3 bases from J, leaving 16 bases between. CDR3 length equals 16 residues. The germline CDR1 and CDR2 sequences are SGHRS and YFSETQ. Written as DNA, the CDR3 is TGCGCCAGCAGCTTGGTCGGGGGTCGCAGAAGCTACGAGCAGTACTTC. Protein: CASSLVGGRRSYEQYF.

V gene TRBV11-2 combines with J gene TRBJ2-7; D is perhaps TRBD1 (5 bases). The CDR3 length is 14 residues. The germline V gene encodes CDR1 SGHAT and CDR2 FQNNGV. V was trimmed by 5 bases and J by 0 bases, leaving 11 bases between them. The CDR3 region has the DNA TGTGCCAGCAGCCCCCCCGACAGCTCCTACGAGCAGTACTTC. Encoded protein: CASSPPDSSYEQYF.

The chain carries TRBV11-2 and TRBJ2-7; the match to TRBD1 covers 8 bases. V lost 3 bases to trimming and J lost 6 bases; unmatched junction nucleotides: 4. Per germline, CDR1 SGHAT and CDR2 FQNNGV. CDR3 size: 13 residues. DNA for the CDR3: TGTGCCAGCAGCTTGGACAGGGAGTCCGAGCAGTACTTC. The encoded protein is CASSLDRESEQYF.

The V gene is TRBV30, the J gene TRBJ2-3; the match to TRBD2 covers 9 bases. The germline gives CDR1 GTSNPN, CDR2 SVGIG (reference sequence). CDR3 length: 13 residues. Unmatched junction bases numbered 5, after V lost 5 bases and J lost 5 bases. The DNA of the CDR3 is TGTGCCTGGGGAGCGGGAGGCCAAGATACGCAGTATTTT. Protein sequence: CAWGAGGQDTQYF.

V and J are TRBV30 and TRBJ1-3; D may be TRBD1 (5 bases). Germline CDR1 and CDR2: GTSNPN and SVGIG (reference sequence). V was shortened by 7 bases and J by 4 bases, with 11 bases between the two germline ends. This CDR3 is built from 12 residues. The CDR3 loop is CASQTAGNTIYF. CDR3 coding DNA: TGTGCCTCACAGACAGCCGGAAACACCATATATTTT.

This clone was seen a handful of times. The J gene is TRBJ2-7, the V gene TRBV7-9; a weak D match, TRBD1 (6 bases). V dropped 2 bases and J dropped 3 bases, with 17 bases sitting between them. Germline V lookup: CDR1 SEHNR, CDR2 FQNEAQ (reference sequence). The CDR3 runs 16 residues. Written as DNA, the CDR3 is TGTGCCAGCAGCTTATCCAGGGGACGTGGGGTCTACGAGCAGTACTTC. Translated, it gives CASSLSRGRGVYEQYF.

This CDR3 is CASSSTKAGEAFYEQYF. The DNA for the CDR3 is TGTGCCAGCAGTTCCACTAAAGCGGGGGAGGCTTTTTACGAGCAGTACTTC. The J gene is TRBJ2-7, the V gene TRBV27; TRBD2 aligns across 8 bases. This CDR3 region has 17 residues. V trimming: 4 bases; J trimming: 4 bases; junction bases outside the gene matches: 15. Germline V gene data show CDR1 as MNHEY and CDR2 as SMNVEV (reference sequence).

This chain connects TRBV9 to TRBJ1-2; TRBD1 matches at 9 bases. The germline V gene encodes CDR1 SGDLS and CDR2 YYNGEE. With 3 bases clipped from V and 4 bases from J, the junction kept 16 bases outside the gene matches. This CDR3 comprises 18 residues. CDR3 DNA sequence: TGTGCCAGCAGCGGCTCACAGGGGGCGCGGGGAGAGGCCTATGGCTACACCTTC. Translation: CASSGSQGARGEAYGYTF.

V usage is TRBV6-5 and J usage is TRBJ1-4; no firm D call. Trimming took 11 bases from V and 8 from J, leaving 15 bases between them. Germline lookup yields CDR1 MNHEY and CDR2 SVGAGI. CDR3 length equals 12 residues. Here the CDR3 reads CASTGNGEKLFF. The CDR3 coding sequence is TGTGCCTCGACGGGGAATGGCGAAAAACTGTTTTTT.

This clone has a handful of counts. V usage is TRBV5-1 and J usage is TRBJ2-7; weak D call: TRBD2 (6 bases). The CDR3 contains 14 residues. Trimming pared 3 bases from V and 0 bases from J, leaving 10 bases between. In germline, CDR1 is SGHRS, CDR2 YFSETQ. The CDR3 DNA follows: TGCGCCAGCAGCTACCTAGCGACCTCCTACGAGCAGTACTTC. Protein product: CASSYLATSYEQYF.

This chain uses TRBV27 with TRBJ2-2; weak D call: TRBD1 (5 bases). V was clipped by 6 bases and J by 7 bases, with 27 bases between them. The CDR3 covers 18 residues. Germline CDR1 and CDR2: MNHEY and SMNVEV (reference sequence). In DNA form, the CDR3 reads TGTGCCAGCAGCCCCGACGCCCGGGTTTTATTAGGGGTCGGGGAGCTGTTTTTT. It yields the protein CASSPDARVLLGVGELFF.

The chain has TRBV28 and TRBJ1-1; weak D call: TRBD1 (5 bases). Between the trimmed V and J ends, which lost 6 bases and 5 bases, there was a span of 16 bases. CDR3 length: 14 residues. CDR1 is MDHEN and CDR2 is SYDVKM in the germline V gene. DNA of the CDR3: TGTGCCAGCAGCCAACCCCAGGGTAGGACTGAAGCTTTCTTT. Translating gives CASSQPQGRTEAFF. Full variable domain (missing parts from reference TRBV28 and TRBJ1-1): DVKVTQSSRYLVKRTGEKVFLECVQDMDHENMFWYRQDPGLGLRLIYFSYDVKMKEKGDIPEGYSVSREKKERFSLILESASTNQTSMYLCASSQPQGRTEAFFGQGTRLTVV.

This clone was seen more than once but under ten times. J is TRBJ2-1 and V is TRBV25-1, with 7 bases matching TRBD1. The V gene's germline CDR1 is MGHDK and CDR2 SYGVNS. Losses at the gene ends were 3 bases for V and 8 bases for J; bases not matched to a gene: 10. The CDR3 spans 15 residues. The CDR3: CASSDTVGQIDEQFF. The CDR3 DNA sequence: TGTGCCAGCAGTGATACAGTGGGACAGATCGATGAGCAGTTCTTC.

The chain combines TRBV24-1 with TRBJ1-2, with D unclear. CDR3 length: 11 amino acids. Trimming shortened V by 1 base and J by 7 bases, and 3 bases separated the two germline ends. Germline V lookup: CDR1 KGHDR, CDR2 SFDVKD. CDR3 amino acids: CATSDFVGYTF. DNA of the CDR3: TGTGCCACCAGTGATTTCGTTGGCTACACCTTC.

The chain carries TRBV4-2 and TRBJ2-3; 12 bases align to TRBD2. The junction had 5 bases not matched to a gene; V was cut back by 2 bases and J by 2 bases. Germline V gene data show CDR1 as LGHNA and CDR2 as YNFKEQ. CDR3 size: 17 residues. CDR3 loop: CASSQTLAGGTTDTQYF. DNA for the CDR3: TGTGCCAGCAGCCAAACGCTAGCGGGAGGGACCACAGATACGCAGTATTTT.

The chain combines TRBV23-1 with TRBJ1-5; 8 bases are a match to TRBD1. TRBV23-1 qualifies as an ORF whose function is uncertain. The trim removed 4 bases at V and 5 bases at J, leaving 4 bases unmatched. The CDR3 sequence is 14 residues long. CDR3 amino acids: CASSPGQGHQPQHF. The DNA of the CDR3 is TGCGCCAGCAGTCCCGGACAGGGACATCAGCCCCAGCATTTT.